Below are 27 T cell receptor gamma chains sequenced from a single sample in a study of gamma-delta T cells after stem cell transplantation (dated by TCRdb to about 2016). Receptor amplification or capture employed RT-PCR. TCRdb lists the instrument as Illumina MiSeq. Via CATT, TCRdb reprocessed the public reads, and rows with identical DNA were then joined. The sample records around 3,500 gamma-chain clones, 4% to 6% of which are singletons. About 20% of the sample rests with the top ten. Sample: gamma-delta T cells. These receptors were collected from a human donor. It is not recorded whose cells these are; they may come from a transplant donor.

The CDR3 DNA sequence: TGTGCCTTGTGGGAGGCCCGGTCTATTGGTGGCAAAAAAATCAAGGTATTT. Encoded protein: CALWEARSIGGKKIKVF. The genes are TRGV9 and TRGJP. The V segment lost 2 bases and the J segment 13 bases; nucleotides outside the gene matches: 14. CDR3 length: 17 amino acids. Germline CDR1 is GITISATS and CDR2 is ISYDGTV (reference sequence).

This clone is medium-sized by share. J is TRGJ1 or TRGJ2 and V is TRGV8. Trimming took 2 bases from V and 3 from J; bases not matched to a gene: 7. The length of the CDR3 is 14 residues. CDR1 is VENAVY, CDR2 YDSYNSRV, per germline. CDR3 in amino acids: CATWDTDLYYKKLF. The CDR3 DNA is TGTGCCACCTGGGATACGGACCTTTATTATAAGAAACTCTTT.

The chain carries TRGV9 and TRGJP. V shed 4 bases and J 5 bases; nucleotides not matched to a gene: 14. This CDR3 contains 19 residues. CDR1 is GITISATS, CDR2 ISYDGTV, per germline (reference sequence). The CDR3 DNA reads TGTGCCTTGTGGGACGATACCAGGGGGGAAGAGTTGGGCAAAAAAATCAAGGTATTT. The encoded protein is CALWDDTRGEELGKKIKVF.

Details on this clone: The junction departs from germline at one end; a sequencing error may be responsible. This chain uses TRGV9 with TRGJ1 or TRGJ2. The germline V gene encodes CDR1 GITISATS and CDR2 ISYDGTV (reference sequence). This CDR3 has 11 residues. CDR3 DNA: TGTGCCCTGTGGGGACCGAGGAGCAAACTCTTT. It specifies CALWGPRSKLF.

This clone was seen only a few times. Possible read error: a much larger clone is one base away. Other DNA variants within this sample encode the same CDR3. The chain uses TRGV9 and TRGJP. The V segment lost 1 base and the J segment 5 bases; nucleotides outside the gene matches: 2. CDR1 is GITISATS and CDR2 is ISYDGTV in the germline V gene (reference sequence). The CDR3 loop spans 16 amino acids. The CDR3 reads CALWEVKELGKKIKVF. DNA of the CDR3: TGTGCCTTGTGGGAGGTTAAAGAGTTGGGCAAAAAAATCAAGGTATTT.

V is TRGV9 and J is TRGJ1 or TRGJ2. The CDR3 sequence is 14 residues long. Germline assignment: CDR1 GITISATS and CDR2 ISYDGTV (reference sequence). V lost 1 base to trimming and J lost 3 bases; unmatched junction nucleotides: 6. CDR3 DNA sequence: TGTGCCTTGTGGGAGGTTAAACCTTATTATAAGAAACTCTTT. Protein product: CALWEVKPYYKKLF.

This CDR3 reads CALWESKGELGKKIKVF. Written as DNA, the CDR3 is TGTGCCTTGTGGGAGAGCAAGGGGGAGTTGGGCAAAAAAATCAAGGTATTT. The chain recombines TRGV9 with TRGJP. The CDR3 loop spans 17 amino acids. Germline CDR1 reads GITISATS; CDR2 reads ISYDGTV (reference sequence). J gave up 7 bases and V 3 bases, and 9 bases lay outside the gene matches.

By share, this clone ranks as large. A much larger clonotype is one base distant, so this may be a read error. The same CDR3 is also encoded by other DNA sequences in this sample. This chain links TRGV9 with TRGJP. The CDR3 is made up of 16 amino acids. Losses at the gene ends were 0 bases for V and 7 bases for J; bases not matched to a gene: 3. The germline gives CDR1 GITISATS, CDR2 ISYDGTV (reference sequence). For the CDR3, the DNA is TGTGCCTTGTGGGAGGTGCACGAGTTGGGCAAAAAAATCAAGGTATTT. The encoded protein is CALWEVHELGKKIKVF.

This chain joins TRGV9 and TRGJ1 or TRGJ2. Germline V gene data show CDR1 as GITISATS and CDR2 as ISYDGTV (reference sequence). The CDR3 is made up of 14 amino acids. With 3 bases clipped from V and 3 bases from J, the junction kept 8 bases outside the gene matches. The CDR3 DNA reads as TGTGCCTTGTGGGAGAACAACCCTTATTATAAGAAACTCTTT. Protein sequence: CALWENNPYYKKLF.

Judged by abundance, this clone is large. The J gene is TRGJ1 or TRGJ2, the V gene TRGV9. The CDR3 covers 13 residues. Trimming took 3 bases from V and 6 from J; bases not matched to a gene: 8. CDR1 and CDR2 (germline): GITISATS, ISYDGTV (reference sequence). The CDR3 DNA reads TGTGCCTTGTGGGAGCCCCCCCTTTATAAGAAACTCTTT. It encodes CALWEPPLYKKLF.

Only a few counts were recorded for this clone. This chain uses TRGV3 with TRGJ1 or TRGJ2. The V segment lost 1 base and the J segment 3 bases; nucleotides outside the gene matches: 15. The CDR3 is 17 amino acids. Per the germline V gene, CDR1 is VTNTFY and CDR2 is YDVSTARD (reference sequence). The CDR3 nucleotides read TGTGCCACCTGGGACAGAAAATTCAAGAGGTCTTATTATAAGAAACTCTTT. This translates into CATWDRKFKRSYYKKLF.

Details on this clone: A single base is all that separates this from a far larger clone, so a read error is likely. The J gene is TRGJ1 or TRGJ2, the V gene TRGV3. CDR1 is VTNTFY, CDR2 YDVSTARD, per germline (reference sequence). The CDR3 has 12 amino acids. The V and J ends lost 0 bases and 8 bases, in that order; junction bases with no gene match: 4. Here the CDR3 DNA reads TGTGCCACCTGGGACAGGCGGCATAAGAAACTCTTT. Translating gives CATWDRRHKKLF.

This clone is judged medium-sized. This rearrangement joins TRGV5 to TRGJ1 or TRGJ2. V lost 9 bases to trimming and J lost 5 bases; unmatched junction nucleotides: 7. CDR1 VINAFY and CDR2 YDVSNSKD come from the germline V gene. The CDR3 runs 11 residues. CDR3 sequence (DNA): TGTGCCACCCCCGGTAATTATAAGAAACTCTTT. It codes for CATPGNYKKLF.

Notes on this clone: Other nucleotide sequences from this sample produce the same CDR3. The J gene is TRGJ1 or TRGJ2, the V gene TRGV2. V lost 0 bases to trimming and J lost 3 bases; unmatched junction nucleotides: 2. CDR1 and CDR2 from the germline V gene are EGSNGY and YDSYNSKV. The CDR3 loop spans 13 amino acids. The CDR3 sequence: CATWDGFYYKKLF. In DNA form, the CDR3 reads TGTGCCACCTGGGACGGGTTTTATTATAAGAAACTCTTT.

Only a few counts were recorded for this clone. The V and J genes are TRGV9 and TRGJP. This CDR3 comprises 15 residues. Unmatched junction bases numbered 6, after V lost 5 bases and J lost 8 bases. Germline CDR1 GITISATS, CDR2 ISYDGTV (reference sequence). CDR3 coding DNA: TGTGCCTTGTGGGTAAGAAAGTTGGGCAAAAAAATCAAGGTATTT. Translated, it gives CALWVRKLGKKIKVF.

This clone is medium-sized in the sample. The rearrangement uses TRGV9 and TRGJP. Germline CDR1 and CDR2: GITISATS and ISYDGTV (reference sequence). The CDR3 sequence is 16 residues long. V was clipped by 2 bases and J by 8 bases; unmatched bases: 6. The CDR3 loop reads CALWEDKKLGKKIKVF. The CDR3 nucleotides are TGTGCCTTGTGGGAGGATAAGAAGTTGGGCAAAAAAATCAAGGTATTT.

With respect to this clone: Just one base apart from a much larger clone, this may be a read error. The same CDR3 can be traced to other DNA sequences in this sample. The CDR3 DNA reads as TGTGCCTTGTGGGAGGCGGACCACTTTAAGAAGCTCTTT. Translated, it gives CALWEADHFKKLF. The chain couples TRGV9 to TRGJ1 or TRGJ2. The CDR3 is 13 residues long. Germline V gene data show CDR1 as GITISATS and CDR2 as ISYDGTV (reference sequence).

This clone is judged medium-sized (0.01 to 0.1%). This CDR3 is also generated by other DNA sequences in the sample. V and J are TRGV9 and TRGJP. The length of the CDR3 is 17 residues. The germline V gene encodes CDR1 GITISATS and CDR2 ISYDGTV (reference sequence). The junction had 5 bases not matched to a gene; V was cut back by 2 bases and J by 4 bases. The CDR3 loop is CALWEALQELGKKIKVF. In DNA, the CDR3 is TGTGCCTTGTGGGAGGCACTTCAAGAGTTGGGCAAAAAAATCAAGGTATTT.

This chain uses TRGV9 with TRGJ1 or TRGJ2. The germline gives CDR1 GITISATS, CDR2 ISYDGTV (reference sequence). After removal of 3 bases from V and 3 bases from J, the junction contained 8 bases not matched to a gene. This CDR3 region has 14 residues. The CDR3 loop is CALWETAPYYKKLF. The CDR3 DNA is TGTGCCTTGTGGGAGACTGCACCTTATTATAAGAAACTCTTT.

About this clone itself: This may be a read error, as it is one base from a much larger clone. The rearrangement uses TRGV3 and TRGJ1 or TRGJ2. The germline V gene encodes CDR1 VTNTFY and CDR2 YDVSTARD (reference sequence). With V trimmed by 6 bases and J by 14 bases, 10 bases remained unmatched. CDR3 size: 10 residues. CDR3 residues: CATWWRKELF. The CDR3 bases are TGTGCCACCTGGTGGAGGAAGGAACTCTTT.

This clone was found a few times. A far more abundant clone sits one base away, making this likely a read error. Other DNA sequences in this specimen translate into the identical CDR3. This rearrangement joins TRGV9 to TRGJP. Germline-derived CDR1 and CDR2 are GITISATS and ISYDGTV (reference sequence). The CDR3 is made up of 18 amino acids. The CDR3 here is CALWEGEHQELGKKIKVF. The DNA of the CDR3 is TGTGCCTTGTGGGAGGGTGAACACCAAGAGTTGGGCAAAAAAATCAAAGTATTT.

As concerns this clone: With a far larger clone one base away, a read error is the likely cause. Other nucleotide sequences in the sample specify the same CDR3. The chain employs TRGV9 and TRGJP. Germline V gives CDR1 GITISATS, CDR2 ISYDGTV (reference sequence). The CDR3 is 16 amino acids. The CDR3 loop reads CALWEVQGLGKKIKVF. The CDR3 DNA is TGTGCCTTGTGGGAGGTCCAAGGGTTGGGCAAAAAAATCAAGGTATTT.

By share, this clone counts as medium-sized. A far larger clone lies a single base away; this is likely a read error. The identical CDR3 is also encoded by other nucleotide sequences in the sample. V usage is TRGV2 and J usage is TRGJ1 or TRGJ2. CDR1 is EGSNGY, CDR2 YDSYNSKV, per germline. The CDR3 loop spans 13 amino acids. The CDR3 DNA follows: TGCGCCACCTGGGACGGGCCGGGTTATAAGAAACTCTTT. Its protein product is CATWDGPGYKKLF.

About this clone itself: The TCRdb protein, from a much larger clone, departs from this DNA's translation at residue 9, likely by read error; the protein shown derives from the DNA. The chain links TRGV8 to TRGJP2. Germline values: CDR1 VENAVY, CDR2 YDSYNSRV. This CDR3 spans 13 amino acids. CDR3 coding DNA: TGTGCCACCTGGCAAAGTAGTGATCGGATCAAGACGTTT. As protein: CATWQSSDRIKTF.

The J gene is TRGJ1 or TRGJ2, the V gene TRGV9. The CDR3 totals 14 residues. V was clipped by 2 bases and J by 3 bases; unmatched bases: 7. Germline V gene lookup returns CDR1 GITISATS and CDR2 ISYDGTV (reference sequence). The CDR3 region is CALWEALFYYKKLF. The CDR3 DNA sequence: TGTGCCTTGTGGGAGGCCCTTTTTTATTATAAGAAACTCTTT.

This clone is medium-sized. This sequence may be a read error, since a much larger clone differs from it by one base. This sample includes further DNA sequences coding for the same CDR3. The gene calls are TRGV9 and TRGJP. CDR3 length equals 16 residues. Germline assignment: CDR1 GITISATS and CDR2 ISYDGTV (reference sequence). CDR3 sequence reads: CALWEVQELGKKIKVF. The CDR3 coding sequence is TGCGCCTTGTGGGAGGTGCAAGAGTTGGGCAAAAAAATCAAGGTATTT.

This clone was recorded a few times. The junction and the germline gene differ at one end; a read error may be behind it. The sample has other DNA sequences that encode this CDR3 too. The chain uses TRGV9 and TRGJP. The CDR3 consists of 16 residues. The germline V gene encodes CDR1 GITISATS and CDR2 ISYDGTV (reference sequence). The CDR3 loop reads CALWESPELGKKIKVF. CDR3 DNA: TGTGCCCTGTGGGAGTCCCCAGAGTTGGGCAAAAAAATCAAGGTATTT.